Listed here are 3 T cell receptor beta chains from one sample, sequenced in a study of control samples from healthy donors and cancer patients. The assay was immunoSEQ multiplex PCR, and TCRdb's table has in-frame clones only and misses some. The profile covers approximately 150,000 clones, with 91% appearing a single time and approximately 3.4% taken by the ten largest. The sample taken for sequencing was blood. Receptors were obtained from a man between 25 and 39 years old in good health.

The rearrangement links TRBV27 to TRBJ2-1; 9 nucleotides line up with TRBD2. V lost 10 bases to trimming and J lost 0 bases; unmatched junction nucleotides: 7. Germline lookup yields CDR1 MNHEY and CDR2 SMNVEV (reference sequence). The CDR3 has 15 amino acids. CDR3 sequence (DNA): TGTGCCACTCTAAGCGGGGGGAGCTCCTACAATGAGCAGTTCTTC. It is translated as CATLSGGSSYNEQFF.

This chain connects TRBV28 to TRBJ2-3, with 11 nucleotides matching TRBD2. The CDR3 has 15 amino acids. Trimming took 4 bases from V and 8 from J; bases not matched to a gene: 8. CDR1 and CDR2 from the germline V gene are MDHEN and SYDVKM. CDR3 nucleotides: TGTGCCAGCAGTTCTCGACTAGCGGGGATGGGTACGCAGTATTTT. Translated: CASSSRLAGMGTQYF.

The chain carries TRBV12-1 and TRBJ2-2; the table's D call TRBD2 went unverified against the DNA. TRBV12-1 is classified as a pseudogene. The CDR3 has 18 amino acids. Here the CDR3 DNA reads TGTGCCAGCAGCTTAGGGCTAGCGGGGGGGCTGAACACCGGGGAGCTGTTTTTT. This sequence encodes CASSLGLAGGLNTGELFF.